This T cell receptor beta chain was observed in a study of T cell responses to AZD1222 COVID-19 vaccine. Whole-study results and caveats: Repertoire sampling was restricted to post-peak T cell response timepoints. Of spike-specific TCRs, nearly half reportedly target regions left unmutated in variants.

Profiling relied on immunoSEQ multiplex PCR, and the TCRdb table lists in-frame clones only, not all of them. The table has nearly 110,000 clones, approximately 90% seen once; the top ten hold around 4.9%. Note on this clone: Its antigen is unknown.

Germline V gives CDR1 LGHDT, CDR2 YNNKEL (reference sequence). The CDR3 is made up of 17 amino acids. V lost 1 base and J lost 2, with 15 bases in between. The TCR comes from an adult who received the AZD1222 COVID-19 vaccine. The sequencing here drew on peripheral blood, taken 28 days after the second AZD1222 dose. V and J are TRBV3-1 (or the pseudogene TRBV3-2) and TRBJ2-1; D is unclear. This chain's CDR3 is CASSQVATDPPYNEQFF. CDR3 DNA sequence: TGTGCCAGCAGCCAAGTTGCAACGGACCCCCCCTACAATGAGCAGTTCTTC.